This T cell receptor beta chain was recovered during a study of T cell responses to AZD1222 COVID-19 vaccine. The assay was immunoSEQ multiplex PCR, and TCRdb's table has in-frame clones only and misses some. The profile shows 100,000 to 150,000 clones, approximately 91% of them singletons. Study-wide points: The number of AZD1222 recipients seropositive at baseline was only five or six.

As to this clone: Its specificity is unknown.

V was pared by 7 bases and J by 8 bases, with 4 bases of the junction left unmatched. The germline V gene encodes CDR1 SQVTM and CDR2 ANQGSEA. This CDR3 contains 11 residues. Sequences were derived from peripheral blood, sampled 28 days after the second AZD1222 dose. This TCR was recovered from an adult who received the AZD1222 COVID-19 vaccine. This chain connects TRBV29-1 to TRBJ1-2; 10 bases match TRBD1. CDR3 sequence reads: CSGGQGVGYTF. In nucleotides, the CDR3 is TGCAGCGGAGGACAGGGGGTCGGCTACACCTTC.